The next 6 T cell receptor beta chains were all read from a single sample in a study of Graves' ophthalmopathy and Graves' hyperthyroidism. The study amplified TCR beta CDR3 regions using RNA transcripts. Second-round multiplex PCR followed a first-round RT-PCR using HTBI primers. Each CDR3 protein gets one entry after TCRdb re-called the multiplex PCR reads with MiXCR. Found here are around 340,000 distinct CDR3 sequences, 17% of them singletons; the top ten hold about 12%. The sample taken for sequencing was peripheral blood. These receptors were taken from an adult man with Graves' ophthalmopathy.

On this clonotype: The CDR3 does not close with the conserved phenylalanine or tryptophan, likely indicating a read error. The chain joins TRBV6-4 to TRBJ1-2; no clear D gene. The length of the CDR3 is 13 residues. Looked up from germline, CDR1 is MRHNA and CDR2 is SNTAGT. The CDR3 protein is CASGENGRQGYTL. For the CDR3, the DNA is TGTGCCAGCGGTGAAAACGGAAGGCAAGGCTACACCTTA.

This clonotype was picked up many times. The rearrangement joins TRBV2 to TRBJ2-5; D is unclear. The germline CDR1 and CDR2 sequences are SNHLY and FYNNEI. V was cut by 8 bases and J by 1 base, with 11 bases left in between. The CDR3 contains 13 residues. The CDR3 region has the DNA TGTGCCAGCGCAACGGACCTCCAAGAGACCCAGTACTTC. It translates to CASATDLQETQYF.

This clonotype was observed many times. The CDR3 region has the DNA TGTGCCATCAGTGAGTCGAGCGGCCACTATGGCTACACCTTC. It yields the protein CAISESSGHYGYTF. This chain connects TRBV10-3 to TRBJ1-2; D is ambiguous. CDR3 size: 14 residues. CDR1 and CDR2 from the germline V gene are ENHRY and SYGVKD. V was cut by 0 bases and J by 3 bases, with 8 bases left in between.

This clonotype was counted at least ten times. The chain links TRBV27 to TRBJ1-2; tentatively, D is TRBD1 (5 bases). The CDR3 runs 15 residues. Per the germline V gene, CDR1 is MNHEY and CDR2 is SMNVEV (reference sequence). V dropped 6 bases and J dropped 8 bases, with 22 bases sitting between them. The CDR3 region is CASSTGLRGDVGYTF. Written as DNA, the CDR3 is TGTGCCAGCAGCACGGGTTTGAGGGGAGACGTGGGCTACACCTTC.

Details on this clonotype: One end of the junction does not line up with germline, which may come from a read error. This chain links TRBV6-1 with TRBJ2-7; 7 bases map to TRBD1. This CDR3 comprises 15 residues. The V gene's germline CDR1 is MNHNS and CDR2 SASEGT. This chain's CDR3 is CVSSRSTGTPYEQYF. For the CDR3, the DNA is TGTGTCAGCAGTCGGTCGACAGGGACACCCTACGAGCAGTACTTC.

The chain couples TRBV18 to TRBJ1-4; the D is unclear. V shed 3 bases and J shed 0 bases, with 11 bases lying between them. The V gene's germline CDR1 is KGHSH and CDR2 LQKENI. This CDR3 spans 16 amino acids. As DNA, the CDR3 is TGTGCCAGCTCACCTAAGACGGTAGCAACTAATGAAAAACTGTTTTTT. It yields the protein CASSPKTVATNEKLFF.